This entry lists 10 T cell receptor beta chains sequenced from one sample in a study of T cell responses to AZD1222 COVID-19 vaccine. The method was immunoSEQ multiplex PCR; TCRdb's version includes in-frame clones alone and lacks a portion of them. The sample contains around 87,000 clones, approximately 90% of which appear only once. The input for sequencing was peripheral blood, taken 28 days after the second AZD1222 dose. The source of these receptors is an adult who received the AZD1222 COVID-19 vaccine.

The chain employs TRBV11-2 and TRBJ1-5; no reliable D call. V dropped 3 bases and J dropped 5 bases, with 11 bases sitting between them. The length of the CDR3 is 14 residues. Germline lookup yields CDR1 SGHAT and CDR2 FQNNGV. Written as DNA, the CDR3 is TGTGCCAGCAGCTTGAGACGCGACGATCAGCCCCAGCATTTT. This encodes CASSLRRDDQPQHF.

V is TRBV5-4 and J is TRBJ2-7; perhaps TRBD2 as D (6 bases). This CDR3 region has 14 residues. Germline-derived CDR1 and CDR2 are SGHNT and YYREEE (reference sequence). The V gene lost 1 base and the J gene lost 5 bases, with 13 bases spanning the gap. The CDR3 nucleotides are TGTGCCAGCAGCTTGTGGGGCGGGACCCACGAGCAGTACTTC. Translating gives CASSLWGGTHEQYF.

This clone was counted only a few times. The genes are TRBV19 and TRBJ1-3; no clear D. Germline V gene sequence: CDR1 LNHDA, CDR2 SQIVND (reference sequence). Deletions cut 5 bases from V and 3 bases from J, with 11 bases between. The CDR3 covers 14 residues. The CDR3 DNA reads as TGTGCCAGTAGTGGTTGGTGGGGTGGAAACACCATATATTTT. It specifies CASSGWWGGNTIYF.

The chain carries TRBV27 and TRBJ1-5, with TRBD1 matching 7 bases. The CDR3 extends over 13 amino acids. Germline V gene data show CDR1 as MNHEY and CDR2 as SMNVEV (reference sequence). With 6 bases clipped from V and 6 bases from J, the junction kept 5 bases outside the gene matches. In nucleotides, the CDR3 is TGTGCCAGCAGGACAGGGTTCTCTCAGCCCCAGCATTTT. It specifies CASRTGFSQPQHF.

The rearrangement joins TRBV5-8 to TRBJ2-1; no reliable D call. This CDR3 is built from 16 residues. The germline V and J ends were trimmed by 1 base and 8 bases, with 19 bases remaining between them. Germline values: CDR1 SGHTS, CDR2 YDEGEE. The CDR3 loop reads CASSLRITPGRDEQFF. The CDR3 region has the DNA TGTGCCAGCAGCTTGAGGATCACCCCAGGTCGAGATGAGCAGTTCTTC.

J is TRBJ2-7 and V is TRBV6-5; 13 bases match TRBD2. This CDR3 is 14 amino acids long. The germline V gene encodes CDR1 MNHEY and CDR2 SVGAGI. The V gene end was trimmed by 8 bases and the J gene end by 3 bases; junction bases not matched to a gene: 4. This chain's CDR3 is CASARLAGGYEQYF. CDR3 in DNA: TGTGCCAGCGCCAGACTAGCGGGAGGCTACGAGCAGTACTTC.

This chain links TRBV14 with TRBJ1-2, with D maybe TRBD1 (6 bases). Germline values: CDR1 SGHDN, CDR2 FVKESK. The CDR3 is 16 amino acids. V lost 0 bases and J 8 bases, leaving 19 bases between the germline ends. The CDR3 nucleotides read TGTGCCAGCAGCCAAGAGAGAACAGGGAAGAGGTCAGGCTACACCTTC. Its protein is CASSQERTGKRSGYTF. Full variable domain (outside the CDR3, taken from reference TRBV14 and TRBJ1-2): EAGVTQFPSHSVIEKGQTVTLRCDPISGHDNLYWYRRVMGKEIKFLLHFVKESKQDESGMPNNRFLAERTGGTYSTLKVQPAELEDSGVYFCASSQERTGKRSGYTFGSGTRLTVV.

The chain employs TRBV5-1 and TRBJ2-1, with a tentative D call TRBD2 (5 bases). CDR3 length: 14 amino acids. The V end was cut by 6 bases, the J end by 4 bases, with 14 bases between. The germline gives CDR1 SGHRS, CDR2 YFSETQ. The CDR3 here is CASNNGLSYNEQFF. The CDR3 nucleotides are TGCGCCAGCAATAATGGACTTAGTTACAATGAGCAGTTCTTC.

The gene calls are TRBV11-2 and TRBJ2-5; no firm D call. V lost 8 bases, J lost 2 bases, and 15 bases lay in between. The CDR3 runs to 14 residues. Germline CDR1 is SGHAT and CDR2 is FQNNGV. The CDR3 here is CASSKGRYQETQYF. CDR3 DNA sequence: TGTGCCAGCTCTAAAGGCAGGTATCAAGAGACCCAGTACTTC. Full variable domain (outside the CDR3, taken from reference TRBV11-2 and TRBJ2-5): EAGVAQSPRYKIIEKRQSVAFWCNPISGHATLYWYQQILGQGPKLLIQFQNNGVVDDSQLPKDRFSAERLKGVDSTLKIQPAKLEDSAVYLCASSKGRYQETQYFGPGTRLLVL.

The genes are TRBV10-3 and TRBJ1-5, with D tentatively TRBD1 (6 bases). CDR3 size: 14 residues. Germline V gene data show CDR1 as ENHRY and CDR2 as SYGVKD. The germline V and J ends were trimmed by 5 bases and 3 bases, with 11 bases remaining between them. CDR3 loop: CAISPDSSNQPQHF. The CDR3 bases are TGTGCCATCAGTCCGGACAGCTCCAATCAGCCCCAGCATTTT.